A selection of T cell receptor beta chains follows, all from one sample in a study of cytomegalovirus exposure and HLA in healthy donors. Profiled with immunoSEQ multiplex PCR; TCRdb holds only in-frame clones, not every one. The profile shows 150,000 to 170,000 clones, approximately 80% of them singletons. Sequences were obtained from PBMCs. The receptors derive from a woman aged 40 to 55 in good health and CMV-seronegative. Both conserved end residues are part of each CDR3. A D gene is named only where the DNA matches it firmly. Size tells how often a clone was seen (once, few, many) or the class of an expanded clone, and some rows leave it out.

size: .
J: TRBJ1-4
D: .
V: TRBV27
DNA: TGTGCCAGCAGAGGGGTGGCTAATGAAAAACTGTTTTTT
CDR3: CASRGVANEKLFF

size: .
J: TRBJ2-1
D: TRBD1
V: TRBV28
DNA: TGTGCCAGCAGTTTCTTCCGGACAGGATTTGGGAATGAGCAGTTCTTC
CDR3: CASSFFRTGFGNEQFF

size: .
J: TRBJ1-4
D: .
V: TRBV5-1
DNA: TGCGCCAGCTCCTCCGGGGGTGAAAAACTGTTTTTT
CDR3: CASSSGGEKLFF

size: .
J: TRBJ1-1
D: TRBD1
V: TRBV13
DNA: TGTGCCAGCAGCACCAGACAGGGGTCGAACACTGAAGCTTTCTTT
CDR3: CASSTRQGSNTEAFF

size: .
J: TRBJ2-7
D: TRBD1
V: TRBV5-1
DNA: TGCGCCAGCAGCTTGGGACAGGGGGACTACGAGCAGTACTTC
CDR3: CASSLGQGDYEQYF

size: .
J: TRBJ2-1
D: .
V: TRBV6-6
DNA: TGTGCCAGCAGGGCCGGGAGCAATGAGCAGTTCTTC
CDR3: CASRAGSNEQFF

size: .
J: TRBJ2-7
D: .
V: TRBV4-1
DNA: TGCGCCAGCAGCCTCCCGGGCTCCTACGAGCAGTACTTC
CDR3: CASSLPGSYEQYF

size: .
J: TRBJ1-1
D: .
V: TRBV6-5
DNA: TGTGCCAGCAGTTTCTCTGGAAGGGAGACTGAAGCTTTCTTT
CDR3: CASSFSGRETEAFF

size: many
J: TRBJ1-1
D: TRBD1
V: TRBV5-1
DNA: TGCGCCAGCAGCTTGGACAGGGGGAACACTGAAGCTTTCTTT
CDR3: CASSLDRGNTEAFF

size: few
J: TRBJ2-1
D: TRBD1
V: TRBV7-9
DNA: TGTGCGAGCCGGGACAGCCATTACAATGAGCAGTTCTTC
CDR3: CASRDSHYNEQFF

size: .
J: TRBJ2-7
D: TRBD1
V: TRBV7-9
DNA: TGTGCCAGCACCCAGGACAGGGGCTCCTACGAGCAGTACTTC
CDR3: CASTQDRGSYEQYF

size: .
J: TRBJ2-1
D: .
V: TRBV7-9
DNA: TGTGCCAGCAGACCCGTGTCAGGGGCCTACAATGAGCAGTTCTTC
CDR3: CASRPVSGAYNEQFF

size: .
J: TRBJ2-7
D: TRBD2
V: TRBV28
DNA: TGTGCCAGCAGACCATTGTTAGCGGGAGGTCCCTACGAGCAGTACTTC
CDR3: CASRPLLAGGPYEQYF

size: few
J: TRBJ2-1
D: TRBD2
V: TRBV7-9
DNA: TGTGCCAGCAGCACCCAACCGGGACTAGCGGAGAGCTCCTACAATGAGCAGTTCTTC
CDR3: CASSTQPGLAESSYNEQFF

size: once
J: TRBJ1-1
D: .
V: TRBV11-2
DNA: TGTGCCAGCAGCTTATTATCTGAAGCTTTCTTT
CDR3: CASSLLSEAFF

size: .
J: TRBJ2-7
D: .
V: TRBV6-6
DNA: TGTGCCAGCAGTTACCAGATAGCGCGGGGCTCCTACGAGCAGTACTTC
CDR3: CASSYQIARGSYEQYF

size: .
J: TRBJ1-2
D: TRBD1
V: TRBV6-4
DNA: TGTGCCAGCAGTGACCCGACAGGGGCTAACTATGGCTACACCTTC
CDR3: CASSDPTGANYGYTF

size: few
J: TRBJ2-1
D: .
V: TRBV7-9
DNA: TGTGCCAGCAGCTTCCCCGGGAATGAGCAGTTCTTC
CDR3: CASSFPGNEQFF

size: .
J: TRBJ2-5
D: TRBD1
V: TRBV7-8
DNA: TGTGCCAGCAGCTTTGCAGCCCACGGGACAGGGGTTCGAGAGACCCAGTACTTC
CDR3: CASSFAAHGTGVRETQYF

size: .
J: TRBJ2-5
D: .
V: TRBV6-5
DNA: TGTGCCAGCAGGACCCGCGACGGGACACAAGAGACCCAGTACTTC
CDR3: CASRTRDGTQETQYF

size: .
J: TRBJ1-3
D: .
V: TRBV5-4
DNA: TGTGCCAGCAGCTTGGGTGTCAGCTCTGGAAACACCATATATTTT
CDR3: CASSLGVSSGNTIYF

size: .
J: TRBJ2-5
D: .
V: TRBV27
DNA: TGTGCCAGCAGTTCCCAAGCTATCCAAGAGACCCAGTACTTC
CDR3: CASSSQAIQETQYF

size: few
J: TRBJ2-7
D: .
V: TRBV5-1
DNA: TGCGCCAGCAGCTTAAGCGGTGCCTACGAGCAGTACTTC
CDR3: CASSLSGAYEQYF

size: .
J: TRBJ1-2
D: .
V: TRBV27
DNA: TGTGCCAGCAGTCCCGGGTCCGGTTATGGCTACACCTTC
CDR3: CASSPGSGYGYTF

size: .
J: TRBJ2-2
D: TRBD1
V: TRBV9
DNA: TGTGCCAGCAGCCCCCGGGACAGGAGGAACGCCGGGGAGCTGTTTTTT
CDR3: CASSPRDRRNAGELFF

size: .
J: TRBJ1-1
D: .
V: TRBV5-1
DNA: TGCGCCAGCAGCTTAGGGGCAGGCAGCACGAACACTGAAGCTTTCTTT
CDR3: CASSLGAGSTNTEAFF

size: .
J: TRBJ2-2
D: .
V: TRBV28
DNA: TGTGCCAGCAGTCAGGTACCTAACACCGGGGAGCTGTTTTTT
CDR3: CASSQVPNTGELFF

size: .
J: TRBJ2-3
D: .
V: TRBV13
DNA: TGTGCCAGCAGCCGTAGCGGTACAGATACGCAGTATTTT
CDR3: CASSRSGTDTQYF

size: .
J: TRBJ2-7
D: .
V: TRBV5-1
DNA: TGCGCCAGCAGCTTGGGTGGGAGCTCCTACGAGCAGTACTTC
CDR3: CASSLGGSSYEQYF

size: .
J: TRBJ2-7
D: TRBD2
V: TRBV2
DNA: TGTGCCAGCAGGGGGAGCGGGAGAGACGAGCAGTACTTC
CDR3: CASRGSGRDEQYF

size: few
J: TRBJ2-7
D: .
V: TRBV7-9
DNA: TGTGCCAGCAGCTTGACAGCCGCCTACGAGCAGTACTTC
CDR3: CASSLTAAYEQYF

size: .
J: TRBJ2-1
D: TRBD2
V: TRBV7-2
DNA: TGTGCCAGCAGATGGGGGGCTAGCGGGCACAATGAGCAGTTCTTC
CDR3: CASRWGASGHNEQFF

size: .
J: TRBJ1-2
D: TRBD1
V: TRBV7-8
DNA: TGTGCCAGCAGCTTAGGGACAGGGAGGGACTATGGCTACACCTTC
CDR3: CASSLGTGRDYGYTF

size: .
J: TRBJ2-1
D: .
V: TRBV7-2
DNA: TGTGCCAGCAGCTCTAGTAGTGAGACCTACAATGAGCAGTTCTTC
CDR3: CASSSSSETYNEQFF

size: once
J: TRBJ2-3
D: .
V: TRBV10-3
DNA: TGTGCCATCAGGCCCTCCGACGGGAGCGACGGCACAGATACGCAGTATTTT
CDR3: CAIRPSDGSDGTDTQYF

size: .
J: TRBJ2-6
D: TRBD1
V: TRBV28
DNA: TGTGCCAGCAGGATGAGCGCGACAGGGTATGAGTCTGGGGCCAACGTCCTGACTTTC
CDR3: CASRMSATGYESGANVLTF

size: .
J: TRBJ2-7
D: TRBD2
V: TRBV28
DNA: TGTGCCAGCCGGTCCCACGGGAGGTCCCCTTACGAGCAGTACTTC
CDR3: CASRSHGRSPYEQYF

size: .
J: TRBJ1-1
D: TRBD1
V: TRBV5-4
DNA: TGTGCCAGCAGCGGGGACAGGGCCGCCACTGAAGCTTTCTTT
CDR3: CASSGDRAATEAFF

size: once
J: TRBJ2-5
D: .
V: TRBV2
DNA: TGTGCCAGCACTGAGAGGGCTAGGTACCAAGAGACCCAGTACTTC
CDR3: CASTERARYQETQYF

size: .
J: TRBJ2-3
D: TRBD2
V: TRBV6-5
DNA: TGTGCCAGCAGTTACTCGGTGACTAGCGTAACAGATACGCAGTATTTT
CDR3: CASSYSVTSVTDTQYF

size: .
J: TRBJ2-7
D: TRBD1
V: TRBV7-7
DNA: TGTGCTAGCAGCGCCGACAGGGGCTACGAGCAGTACTTC
CDR3: CASSADRGYEQYF

size: .
J: TRBJ2-1
D: TRBD2
V: TRBV25-1
DNA: TGTGCCAGCAGTGACAGGACTAGCGGGAGGTTCAATGAGCAGTTCTTC
CDR3: CASSDRTSGRFNEQFF

size: .
J: TRBJ2-7
D: .
V: TRBV5-1
DNA: TGCGCCAGCAGCCCCGACAGCCTATCCTACGAGCAGTACTTC
CDR3: CASSPDSLSYEQYF

size: few
J: TRBJ1-5
D: .
V: TRBV4-1
DNA: TGCGCCAGCAGCCACGGAGCATCAGGGTGGAGTCAGCCCCAGCATTTT
CDR3: CASSHGASGWSQPQHF

size: .
J: TRBJ2-3
D: .
V: TRBV5-4
DNA: TGTGCCAGCAGCTCGCCCCTACTCACAGATACGCAGTATTTT
CDR3: CASSSPLLTDTQYF

size: .
J: TRBJ1-6
D: .
V: TRBV19
DNA: TGTGCCAGTAGTTTCCGGTCCTCCTATAATTCACCCCTCCACTTT
CDR3: CASSFRSSYNSPLHF

size: .
J: TRBJ2-1
D: .
V: TRBV5-1
DNA: TGCGCCAGCAGCTTGGCCCGGGGAGCTCCCGACAATGAGCAGTTCTTC
CDR3: CASSLARGAPDNEQFF

size: .
J: TRBJ1-2
D: .
V: TRBV6-1
DNA: TGTGCCAGCAGTGAAATAGTTACGGGATATGGCTACACCTTC
CDR3: CASSEIVTGYGYTF

size: .
J: TRBJ2-7
D: TRBD1
V: TRBV18
DNA: TGTGCCAGCTCACCGCCCGCCGGACAGGGGTCCTACGAGCAGTACTTC
CDR3: CASSPPAGQGSYEQYF

size: once
J: TRBJ1-1
D: .
V: TRBV19
DNA: TGTGCCAGTAGTATCGGGAACACTGAAGCTTTCTTT
CDR3: CASSIGNTEAFF

size: .
J: TRBJ2-1
D: .
V: TRBV18
DNA: TGTGCCAGCTCACCGACGCGGGGTGTTGACATTGAGCAGTTCTTC
CDR3: CASSPTRGVDIEQFF

size: few
J: TRBJ2-5
D: .
V: TRBV19
DNA: TGTGCCAGTAGTTCTTCTGGCACTGCCGGAGGGACCCAGTACTTC
CDR3: CASSSSGTAGGTQYF